The 32 T cell receptor beta chains given below trace back to one sample, sequenced in a study of shared clonotypes between healthy human individuals. The assay was immunoSEQ multiplex PCR, and TCRdb's table has in-frame clones only and misses some. The table records roughly 1 million clones, around 82% of them present only once. Sequenced: memory CD4+ T cells from PBMCs. The subset here: CD45RA-negative fraction. The receptor set was obtained from a man younger than 30 in good health. Some clones in this sample may be carry-over from other donors' samples.

This clone was seen more than once but under ten times. V and J are TRBV2 and TRBJ2-1; a weak D match, TRBD1 (6 bases). Trimming stripped 2 bases from V and 14 bases from J, with 13 bases between. The CDR3 spans 12 residues. Germline V gene lookup returns CDR1 SNHLY and CDR2 FYNNEI. The CDR3 sequence: CASSETTAGEFF. The CDR3 DNA reads TGTGCCAGCAGTGAAACAACGGCAGGGGAGTTCTTC.

The J gene is TRBJ1-1, the V gene TRBV10-2; D uncertain. V was cut by 8 bases and J by 1 base, with 5 bases left in between. This CDR3 has 11 amino acids. Germline CDR1 and CDR2: WSHSY and SAAADI. The CDR3 nucleotides are TGCGCCAGCGGTACGAACACTGAAGCTTTCTTT. The encoded protein is CASGTNTEAFF.

This clone was recorded at least ten times. The rearrangement links TRBV7-2 to TRBJ1-2; D is perhaps TRBD1 (5 bases). Germline values: CDR1 SGHTA, CDR2 FQGNSA. Trimming shortened V by 1 base and J by 2 bases, and 14 bases separated the two germline ends. The CDR3 has 16 amino acids. The CDR3: CASSLVNGGGNYGYTF. CDR3 nucleotide sequence: TGTGCCAGCAGCTTAGTTAATGGGGGAGGCAACTATGGCTACACCTTC.

The gene calls are TRBV7-2 and TRBJ1-2, with TRBD1 matching 7 bases. Germline V CDR1 and CDR2: SGHTA, FQGNSA. V lost 6 bases and J lost 6; bases outside the gene matches: 7. The CDR3 totals 13 residues. The CDR3 DNA is TGTGCCAGCAGTTTGGACAGGAATAATGGCTACACCTTC. It encodes CASSLDRNNGYTF. Filled out from reference TRBV7-2 and TRBJ1-2, the complete variable domain reads GAGVSQSPSNKVTEKGKDVELRCDPISGHTALYWYRQSLGQGLEFLIYFQGNSAPDKSGLPSDRFSAERTGGSVSTLTIQRTQQEDSAVYLCASSLDRNNGYTFGSGTRLTVV.

As for this clone: Likely a read error: the CDR3 ends without its conserved phenylalanine or tryptophan. V and J are TRBV28 and TRBJ1-5, with unresolved D. CDR1 is MDHEN and CDR2 is SYDVKM in the germline V gene. V lost 5 bases, J lost 7 bases, and 21 bases lay in between. CDR3 size: 16 residues. The CDR3 region is CASSIVGLRPLQPQHL. CDR3 DNA: TGTGCCAGCAGTATCGTCGGACTGAGGCCCCTACAGCCCCAGCATCTT.

The rearrangement joins TRBV11-2 to TRBJ2-1; the D is unclear. Germline V lookup: CDR1 SGHAT, CDR2 FQNNGV. V lost 2 bases and J 2 bases, leaving 13 bases between the germline ends. The CDR3 loop spans 16 amino acids. CDR3 DNA sequence: TGTGCCAGCAGCTTAATCCGCGGCTCGGCCTACAATGAGCAGTTCTTC. Amino acids: CASSLIRGSAYNEQFF.

As concerns this clone: It is likely a read error: a sequence one base away is far more abundant. Other DNA sequences in the same sample also yield this CDR3. The chain carries TRBV1 and TRBJ1-2. TRBV1 is given as a pseudogene. This CDR3 region has 12 residues. The CDR3 nucleotides are TGCACCAGCAGCCAGGATGGCTATGGCTACACCTTC. It is translated as CTSSQDGYGYTF.

This sequence joins TRBV20-1 and TRBJ2-7; D is unclear. Trimming removed 8 bases from V and 6 bases from J, with 14 bases in between. Germline V gene data show CDR1 as DFQATT and CDR2 as SNEGSKA (reference sequence). The CDR3 loop spans 11 amino acids. CDR3: CSTLSVREQYF. The CDR3 DNA sequence: TGCAGTACCCTGTCGGTCCGCGAGCAGTACTTC.

The chain is built from TRBV28 and TRBJ2-7; 12 bases are shared with TRBD2. The V and J ends lost 5 bases and 4 bases, in that order; junction bases with no gene match: 6. The CDR3 contains 15 residues. Germline V lookup: CDR1 MDHEN, CDR2 SYDVKM. CDR3 amino acids: CASSTPGLAGYEQYF. CDR3 sequence (DNA): TGTGCCAGCAGTACACCGGGACTAGCGGGTTACGAGCAGTACTTC.

In this sample, this clone turned up a few times. The gene calls are TRBV7-2 and TRBJ2-2; no firm D call. CDR1 SGHTA and CDR2 FQGNSA come from the germline V gene. The CDR3 extends over 17 amino acids. Trimming removed 0 bases at V and 0 bases at J, with 11 bases between. CDR3 amino acids: CASSLAPPDANTGELFF. In DNA, the CDR3 is TGTGCCAGCAGCTTAGCTCCGCCGGACGCGAACACCGGGGAGCTGTTTTTT.

The chain has TRBV21-1 and TRBJ2-7; the D call in the table, TRBD2, was not verified against the DNA. TRBV21-1 is described as a pseudogene. The CDR3 totals 14 residues. The CDR3: CASSGSEGLYEQYF. The CDR3, as DNA: TGTGCCAGCAGCGGATCGGAGGGCCTGTACGAGCAGTACTTC.

This clone was counted a few times. V usage is TRBV7-9 and J usage is TRBJ2-1, with 8 nucleotides matching TRBD1. The CDR3 length is 17 residues. Trimming at V came to 5 bases and at J to 3 bases, leaving 12 bases not matched to a gene. In germline, CDR1 is SEHNR, CDR2 FQNEAQ (reference sequence). The CDR3 nucleotides are TGTGCCAGCAGCCCAAATTTGGGGGACAGGTTCTACAATGAGCAGTTCTTC. Protein product: CASSPNLGDRFYNEQFF.

Concerning this clone: The sample carries other DNA sequences with the same CDR3. This chain joins TRBV5-1 and TRBJ1-4; TRBD1 is a possible D gene (6 bases). Germline V lookup: CDR1 SGHRS, CDR2 YFSETQ. CDR3 length: 14 amino acids. Trimming shortened V by 0 bases and J by 7 bases, and 10 bases separated the two germline ends. As DNA, the CDR3 is TGCGCCAGCAGCTTGGGTGGGGGCGGTGAAAAACTGTTTTTT. Its translation is CASSLGGGGEKLFF.

This clone occurred a few times. The sample contains more than one DNA sequence encoding this CDR3. This chain joins TRBV7-2 and TRBJ2-7; 10 positions agree with TRBD1. CDR1 is SGHTA and CDR2 is FQGNSA in the germline V gene. The CDR3 spans 14 residues. J was trimmed by 4 bases and V by 5 bases; bases with no gene match: 5. In nucleotides, the CDR3 is TGTGCCAGCAGCCTGAGACAGGGGGCGTACGAGCAGTACTTC. This gives the protein CASSLRQGAYEQYF.

The V and J genes are TRBV6-1 and TRBJ2-1, with a possible D match to TRBD2 (5 bases). The V end lost 0 bases, the J end lost 11 bases, and 20 bases lay between the germline ends. The CDR3 sequence is 16 residues long. Germline CDR1 MNHNS, CDR2 SASEGT. CDR3 sequence (DNA): TGTGCCAGCAGTGAAGCCACAAGCGGCGCCTGGGTTAAGCAGTTCTTC. Translating it yields CASSEATSGAWVKQFF.

This chain links TRBV28 with TRBJ1-5; D remains unclear. Trimming stripped 3 bases from V and 4 bases from J, with 7 bases between. The CDR3 loop spans 13 amino acids. Germline CDR1 MDHEN, CDR2 SYDVKM. The CDR3 sequence is CASSFIPNQPQHF. The CDR3 DNA sequence: TGTGCCAGCAGTTTCATCCCAAATCAGCCCCAGCATTTT.

The V and J genes are TRBV9 and TRBJ2-3; the D gene is possibly TRBD1 (6 bases). The length of the CDR3 is 16 residues. The germline V gene has CDR1 SGDLS and CDR2 YYNGEE. Deletions cut 4 bases from V and 10 bases from J, with 25 bases between. The CDR3 DNA reads as TGTGCCAGCAGCACCGGGACACCGTCAGCCCCGAATGCGCAGTATTTT. It encodes CASSTGTPSAPNAQYF.

This clone has just a few counts. J is TRBJ2-1 and V is TRBV5-1, with D uncertain. The CDR3 has 16 amino acids. Germline lookup yields CDR1 SGHRS and CDR2 YFSETQ. Between the trimmed V and J ends, which lost 0 bases and 0 bases, there was a span of 10 bases. CDR3 in DNA: TGCGCCAGCAGCTTGGTGCTGAGGAGCTCCTACAATGAGCAGTTCTTC. Translated: CASSLVLRSSYNEQFF.

The rearrangement joins TRBV29-1 to TRBJ1-1; D is ambiguous. Germline V lookup: CDR1 SQVTM, CDR2 ANQGSEA. The CDR3 has 16 amino acids. Trimming removed 1 base from V and 3 bases from J, with 18 bases in between. CDR3 residues: CSVEAGKYGGDTEAFF. The CDR3 bases are TGCAGCGTTGAAGCGGGGAAGTACGGCGGGGACACTGAAGCTTTCTTT.

This clone was observed a single time. V and J are TRBV14 and TRBJ2-5, with 7 bases fitting TRBD2. Germline values: CDR1 SGHDN, CDR2 FVKESK. The CDR3 sequence is 12 residues long. V gave up 6 bases and J gave up 7 bases; unmatched junction bases: 5. CDR3 in amino acids: CASSPGRGTQYF. The CDR3 DNA is TGTGCCAGCAGTCCAGGGAGGGGGACCCAGTACTTC.

The chain has TRBV7-8 and TRBJ1-2; D gene uncertain. Trimming shortened V by 4 bases and J by 12 bases, and 18 bases separated the two germline ends. The CDR3 runs 13 residues. Germline lookup yields CDR1 SGHVS and CDR2 FQNEAQ. The CDR3 DNA follows: TGTGCCAGCAGCTCCCAGGAAGGGAGTTTTAACACCTTC. Amino acid sequence: CASSSQEGSFNTF.

At least ten counts were recorded for this clone. V is TRBV5-1 and J is TRBJ2-1; 9 nucleotides line up with TRBD1. The V gene's germline CDR1 is SGHRS and CDR2 YFSETQ. V trimming: 3 bases; J trimming: 8 bases; junction bases outside the gene matches: 12. The CDR3 covers 16 residues. Here the CDR3 DNA reads TGCGCCAGCAGCTGGATCGGGACAGGGACTTTGGATGAGCAGTTCTTC. As protein: CASSWIGTGTLDEQFF.

The count of this clone is one. The sample contains more than one DNA sequence encoding this CDR3. This chain uses TRBV28 with TRBJ1-1, with TRBD1 as a possible D gene (5 bases). CDR1 MDHEN and CDR2 SYDVKM come from the germline V gene. V lost 3 bases and J lost 6, with 8 bases in between. The CDR3 spans 12 residues. In DNA form, the CDR3 reads TGTGCCAGCAGTTTGGGGGTGTCTGAAGCTTTCTTT. Translated, it gives CASSLGVSEAFF. The full variable domain, in which reference TRBV28 and TRBJ1-1 provide the parts outside the CDR3, is DVKVTQSSRYLVKRTGEKVFLECVQDMDHENMFWYRQDPGLGLRLIYFSYDVKMKEKGDIPEGYSVSREKKERFSLILESASTNQTSMYLCASSLGVSEAFFGQGTRLTVV.

The chain recombines TRBV18 with TRBJ2-7, with D perhaps matching TRBD2 (5 bases). CDR3 size: 13 residues. V lost 5 bases, J lost 5 bases, and 13 bases lay in between. Germline assignment: CDR1 KGHSH and CDR2 LQKENI. CDR3 DNA sequence: TGTGCCAGCTCATCAGGTTTCGGGGACGAGCAGTACTTC. This sequence encodes CASSSGFGDEQYF.

This clone was counted at least ten times. The rearrangement uses TRBV11-1 and TRBJ2-2; 9 positions match TRBD1. Looked up from germline, CDR1 is SGHAT and CDR2 is FQDESV (reference sequence). The V segment lost 6 bases and the J segment 2 bases; nucleotides outside the gene matches: 4. There are 15 residues in the CDR3. CDR3 coding DNA: TGTGCCAGCAGTCGGGACAGGGTAAACACCGGGGAGCTGTTTTTT. It codes for CASSRDRVNTGELFF.

The chain combines TRBV11-3 with TRBJ2-3; D may match TRBD1 or TRBD2 (6 bases each). Germline CDR1 and CDR2: SGHNT and YENEEA. V was cut by 5 bases and J by 4 bases, with 13 bases left in between. The CDR3 sequence is 14 residues long. The CDR3 bases are TGTGCCAGCAGCCCTGCGAGGGGGGCAGATACGCAGTATTTT. It encodes CASSPARGADTQYF. Variable domain in full (rest from reference TRBV11-3 and TRBJ2-3): EAGVVQSPRYKIIEKKQPVAFWCNPISGHNTLYWYLQNLGQGPELLIRYENEEAVDDSQLPKDRFSAERLKGVDSTLKIQPAELGDSAVYLCASSPARGADTQYFGPGTRLTVL.

J is TRBJ1-1 and V is TRBV6-5, with a weak D call TRBD1 (5 bases). The CDR3 covers 14 residues. V lost 5 bases, J lost 4 bases, and 14 bases lay in between. Germline lookup yields CDR1 MNHEY and CDR2 SVGAGI. The CDR3 DNA reads as TGTGCCAGCAGTCGGGGAGTCGGGGGCACTGAAGCTTTCTTT. It specifies CASSRGVGGTEAFF.

This clone has only one observation. V and J are TRBV28 and TRBJ2-7, with D hard to call. CDR1 and CDR2 (germline): MDHEN, SYDVKM. This CDR3 comprises 11 residues. Trimming removed 6 bases at V and 4 bases at J, with 7 bases between. The CDR3 DNA sequence: TGTGCCAGCAGGAAGAAGTACGAGCAGTACTTC. Translated: CASRKKYEQYF.

The chain recombines TRBV18 with TRBJ2-7; 12 bases agree with TRBD1. V dropped 0 bases and J dropped 6; count of bases not matched to a gene: 3. This CDR3 region has 15 residues. Germline V gene data show CDR1 as KGHSH and CDR2 as LQKENI. The CDR3 loop reads CASSPPGQGAVEQYF. The CDR3, as DNA: TGTGCCAGCTCACCACCGGGACAGGGGGCGGTCGAGCAGTACTTC.

The chain carries TRBV4-3 and TRBJ2-3; D is uncertain. CDR3 size: 16 residues. V was trimmed by 4 bases and J by 3 bases, leaving 17 bases between them. The germline CDR1 and CDR2 sequences are LGHNA and YSLEER. For the CDR3, the DNA is TGCGCCAGCAGCCCCGAAGGGCGGCTTGATACAGATACGCAGTATTTT. It encodes CASSPEGRLDTDTQYF.

The chain links TRBV2 to TRBJ2-3; 10 positions agree with TRBD2. Germline V gene sequence: CDR1 SNHLY, CDR2 FYNNEI. J was trimmed by 5 bases and V by 4 bases; bases with no gene match: 6. The CDR3 totals 15 residues. The CDR3 bases are TGTGCCAGCAGTGCCCTAGCGGGAGCCATAGATACGCAGTATTTT. The encoded protein is CASSALAGAIDTQYF.

DNA of the CDR3: TGCGCCAGCAGCGGAGGGGGTAACACTGAAGCTTTCTTT. Protein: CASSGGGNTEAFF. This sequence joins TRBV5-1 and TRBJ1-1; the D gene is possibly TRBD1 (6 bases). This CDR3 is built from 13 residues. Trimming shortened V by 4 bases and J by 2 bases, and 9 bases separated the two germline ends. Per the germline V gene, CDR1 is SGHRS and CDR2 is YFSETQ.